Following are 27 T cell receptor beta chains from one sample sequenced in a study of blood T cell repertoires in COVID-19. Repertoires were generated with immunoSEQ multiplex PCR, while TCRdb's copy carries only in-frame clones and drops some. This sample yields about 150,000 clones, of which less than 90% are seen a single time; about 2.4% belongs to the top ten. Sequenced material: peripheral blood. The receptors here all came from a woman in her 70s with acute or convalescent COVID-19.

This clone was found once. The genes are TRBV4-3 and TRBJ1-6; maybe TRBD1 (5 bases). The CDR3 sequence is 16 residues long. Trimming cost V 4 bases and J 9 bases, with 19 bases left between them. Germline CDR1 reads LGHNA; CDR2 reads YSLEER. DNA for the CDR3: TGCGCCAGCAGCCCTGAGGCGGGGCGGTCCAGTTCACCCCTCCACTTT. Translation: CASSPEAGRSSSPLHF.

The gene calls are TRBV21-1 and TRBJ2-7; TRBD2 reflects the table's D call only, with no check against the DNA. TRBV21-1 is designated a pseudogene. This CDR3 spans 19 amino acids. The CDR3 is CASSKSRDGGKTALQRQYF. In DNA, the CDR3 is TGTGCCAGCAGCAAAAGCCGGGATGGGGGGAAAACAGCCCTTCAGCGGCAGTACTTC.

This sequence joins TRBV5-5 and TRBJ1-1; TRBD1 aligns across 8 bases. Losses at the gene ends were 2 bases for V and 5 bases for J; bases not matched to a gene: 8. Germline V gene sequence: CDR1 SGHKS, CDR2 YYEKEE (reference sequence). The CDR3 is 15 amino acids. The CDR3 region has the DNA TGTGCCAGCAGCTTAAAGACAGGGGTGGGAACTGAAGCTTTCTTT. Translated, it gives CASSLKTGVGTEAFF.

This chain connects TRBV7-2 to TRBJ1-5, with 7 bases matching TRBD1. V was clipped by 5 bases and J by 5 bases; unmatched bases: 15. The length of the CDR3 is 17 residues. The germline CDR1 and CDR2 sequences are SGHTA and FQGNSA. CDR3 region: CASSHVGTAVLHQPQHF. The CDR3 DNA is TGTGCCAGCAGCCACGTAGGGACAGCCGTTTTACATCAGCCCCAGCATTTT.

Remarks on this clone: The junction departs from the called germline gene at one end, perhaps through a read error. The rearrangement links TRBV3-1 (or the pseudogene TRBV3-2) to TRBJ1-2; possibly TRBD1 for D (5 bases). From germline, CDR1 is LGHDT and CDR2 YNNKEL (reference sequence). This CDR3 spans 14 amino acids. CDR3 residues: CASSQEGLNNGYTF. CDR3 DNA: TGTGCCAGCAGCCAAGAGGGGCTTAACAATGGCTACACCTTC.

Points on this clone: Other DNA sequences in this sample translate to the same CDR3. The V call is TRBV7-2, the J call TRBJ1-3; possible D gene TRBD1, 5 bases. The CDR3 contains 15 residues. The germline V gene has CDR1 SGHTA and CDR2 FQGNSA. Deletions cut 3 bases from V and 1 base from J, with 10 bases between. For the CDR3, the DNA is TGTGCCAGCAGCTTGGGGTCAGGGTCTGGAAACACCATATATTTT. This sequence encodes CASSLGSGSGNTIYF.

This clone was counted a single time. The CDR3 here is CASSFSRSYEQYF. For the CDR3, the DNA is TGTGCCAGCAGCTTTTCGCGCTCCTACGAGCAGTACTTC. The chain joins TRBV3-1 (or the pseudogene TRBV3-2) to TRBJ2-7, with D unclear. Per the germline V gene, CDR1 is LGHDT and CDR2 is YNNKEL (reference sequence). This CDR3 has 13 residues. V was trimmed by 5 bases and J by 0 bases, leaving 8 bases between them.

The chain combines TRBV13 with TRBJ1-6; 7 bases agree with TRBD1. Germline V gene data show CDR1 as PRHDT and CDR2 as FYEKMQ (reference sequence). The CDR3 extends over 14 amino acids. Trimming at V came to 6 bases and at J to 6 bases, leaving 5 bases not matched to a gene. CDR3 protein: CASSPGGLNSPLHF. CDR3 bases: TGTGCCAGCAGTCCAGGGGGTCTTAATTCACCCCTCCACTTT.

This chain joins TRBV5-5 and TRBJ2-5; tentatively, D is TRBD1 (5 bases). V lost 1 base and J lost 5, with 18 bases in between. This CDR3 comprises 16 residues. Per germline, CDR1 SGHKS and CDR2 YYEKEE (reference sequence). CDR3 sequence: CASSLRTGGAWETQYF. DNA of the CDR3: TGTGCCAGCAGCTTGAGGACGGGTGGGGCTTGGGAGACCCAGTACTTC.

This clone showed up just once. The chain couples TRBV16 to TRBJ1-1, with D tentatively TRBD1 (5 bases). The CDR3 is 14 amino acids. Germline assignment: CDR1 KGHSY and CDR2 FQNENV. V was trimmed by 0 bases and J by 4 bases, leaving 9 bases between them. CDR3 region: CASSQSGGPTEAFF. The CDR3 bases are TGTGCCAGCAGCCAATCGGGGGGACCCACTGAAGCTTTCTTT.

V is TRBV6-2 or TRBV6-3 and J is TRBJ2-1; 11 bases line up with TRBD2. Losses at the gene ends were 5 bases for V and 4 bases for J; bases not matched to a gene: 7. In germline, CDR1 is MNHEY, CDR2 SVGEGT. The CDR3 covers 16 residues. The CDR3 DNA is TGTGCCAGCAGTACATCACTAGCGGGAGCTTACAATGAGCAGTTCTTC. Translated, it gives CASSTSLAGAYNEQFF.

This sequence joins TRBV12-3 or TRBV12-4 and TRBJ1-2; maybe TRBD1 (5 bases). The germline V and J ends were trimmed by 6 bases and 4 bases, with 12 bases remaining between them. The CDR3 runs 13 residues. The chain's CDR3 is CASREGAAYGYTF. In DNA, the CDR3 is TGTGCCAGCAGGGAAGGGGCGGCCTATGGCTACACCTTC.

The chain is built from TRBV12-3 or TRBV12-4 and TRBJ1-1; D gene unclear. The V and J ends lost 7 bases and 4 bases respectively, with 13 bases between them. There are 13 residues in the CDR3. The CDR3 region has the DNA TGTGCCAGCACCCTCGGGCGGGGCACTGAAGCTTTCTTT. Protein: CASTLGRGTEAFF.

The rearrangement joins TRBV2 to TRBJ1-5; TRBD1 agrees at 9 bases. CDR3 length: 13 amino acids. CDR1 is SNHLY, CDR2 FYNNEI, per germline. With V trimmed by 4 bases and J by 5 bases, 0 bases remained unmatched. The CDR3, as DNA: TGTGCCAGCAGTGGGGACAGGGATCAGCCCCAGCATTTT. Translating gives CASSGDRDQPQHF.

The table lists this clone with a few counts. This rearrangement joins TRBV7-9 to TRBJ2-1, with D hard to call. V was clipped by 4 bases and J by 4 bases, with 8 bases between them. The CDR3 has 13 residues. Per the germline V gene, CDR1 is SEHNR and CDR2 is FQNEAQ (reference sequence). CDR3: CASSSSLYNEQFF. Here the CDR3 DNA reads TGTGCCAGCAGCTCCTCCCTTTACAATGAGCAGTTCTTC.

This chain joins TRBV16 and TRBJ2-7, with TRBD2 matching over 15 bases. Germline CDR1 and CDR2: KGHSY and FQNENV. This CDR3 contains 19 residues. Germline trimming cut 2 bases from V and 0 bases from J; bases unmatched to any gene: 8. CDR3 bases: TGTGCCAGCAGCCAAAAGGGACTAGCGGGGGGCACTTCCTCCTACGAGCAGTACTTC. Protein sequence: CASSQKGLAGGTSSYEQYF.

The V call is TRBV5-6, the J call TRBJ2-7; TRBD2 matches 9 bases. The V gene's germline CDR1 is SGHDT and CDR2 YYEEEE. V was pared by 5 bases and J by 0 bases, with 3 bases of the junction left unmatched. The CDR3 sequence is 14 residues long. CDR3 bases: TGTGCCAGCAGGAAGACTAGCGGCTCCTACGAGCAGTACTTC. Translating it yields CASRKTSGSYEQYF.

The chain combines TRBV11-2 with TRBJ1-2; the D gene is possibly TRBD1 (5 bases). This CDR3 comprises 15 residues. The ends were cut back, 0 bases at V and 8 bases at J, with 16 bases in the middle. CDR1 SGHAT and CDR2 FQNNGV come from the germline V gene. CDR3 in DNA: TGTGCCAGCAGCTTAGATGACCGCGGCAGGGTAGGCTACACCTTC. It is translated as CASSLDDRGRVGYTF.

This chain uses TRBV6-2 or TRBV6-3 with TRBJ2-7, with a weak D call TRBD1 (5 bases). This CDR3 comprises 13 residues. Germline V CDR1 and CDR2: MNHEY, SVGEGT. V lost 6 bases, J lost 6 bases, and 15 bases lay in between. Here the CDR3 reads CASSEGVWAEQYV. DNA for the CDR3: TGTGCCAGCAGCGAAGGGGTGTGGGCCGAGCAGTACGTC.

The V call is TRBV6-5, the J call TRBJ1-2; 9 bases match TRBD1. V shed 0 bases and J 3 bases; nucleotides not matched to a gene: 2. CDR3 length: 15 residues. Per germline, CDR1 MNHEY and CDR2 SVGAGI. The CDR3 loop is CASSYSGTGYYGYTF. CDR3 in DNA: TGTGCCAGCAGTTACTCCGGGACAGGGTACTATGGCTACACCTTC.

Written as DNA, the CDR3 is TGTGCCAGCAGCCAATTGGGGGGGAACGGGGAGCTGTTTTTT. Its protein product is CASSQLGGNGELFF. The chain links TRBV14 to TRBJ2-2, with 7 bases matching TRBD2. CDR3 length equals 14 residues. Unmatched junction bases numbered 4, after V lost 2 bases and J lost 7 bases. Germline CDR1 reads SGHDN; CDR2 reads FVKESK.

DNA for the CDR3: TGTGCCAGCAGCTGGGGAGGTGAGAATGAGCAGTTCTTC. It encodes CASSWGGENEQFF. V and J are TRBV11-3 and TRBJ2-1; tentatively, D is TRBD2 (6 bases). This CDR3 is built from 13 residues. Germline assignment: CDR1 SGHNT and CDR2 YENEEA. With 4 bases removed from V and 7 bases from J, the gap between germline ends came to 11 bases.

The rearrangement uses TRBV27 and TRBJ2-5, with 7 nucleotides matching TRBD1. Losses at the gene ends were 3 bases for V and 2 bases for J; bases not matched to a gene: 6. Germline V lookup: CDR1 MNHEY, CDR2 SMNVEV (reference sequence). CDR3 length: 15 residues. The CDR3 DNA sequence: TGTGCCAGCAGTTTCCACGGGACAGTACAAGAGACCCAGTACTTC. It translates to CASSFHGTVQETQYF.

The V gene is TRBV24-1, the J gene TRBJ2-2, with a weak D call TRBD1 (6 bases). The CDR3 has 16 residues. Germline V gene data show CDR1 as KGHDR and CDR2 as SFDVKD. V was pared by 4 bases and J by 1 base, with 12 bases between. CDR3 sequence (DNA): TGTGCCACCAGTGAATCCGGGACATGGAACACCGGGGAGCTGTTTTTT. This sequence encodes CATSESGTWNTGELFF.

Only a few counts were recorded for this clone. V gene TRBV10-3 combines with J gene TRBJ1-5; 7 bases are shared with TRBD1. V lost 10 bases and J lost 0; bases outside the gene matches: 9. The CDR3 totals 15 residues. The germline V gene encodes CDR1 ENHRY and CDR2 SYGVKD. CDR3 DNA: TGTGCCACACTACAGGGGCCCTATAGCAATCAGCCCCAGCATTTT. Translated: CATLQGPYSNQPQHF.

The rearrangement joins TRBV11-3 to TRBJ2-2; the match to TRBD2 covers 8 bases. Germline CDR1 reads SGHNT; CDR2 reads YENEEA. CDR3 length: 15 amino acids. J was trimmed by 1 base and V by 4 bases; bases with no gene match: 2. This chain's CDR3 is CASSSSGGNTGELFF. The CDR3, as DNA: TGTGCCAGCAGCTCCAGCGGGGGGAACACCGGGGAGCTGTTTTTT.

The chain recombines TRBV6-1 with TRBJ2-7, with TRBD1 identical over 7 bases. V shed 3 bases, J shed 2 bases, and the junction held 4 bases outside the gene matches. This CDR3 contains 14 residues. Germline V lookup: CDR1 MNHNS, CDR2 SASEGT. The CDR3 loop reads CASSENRGPYEQYF. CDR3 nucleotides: TGTGCCAGCAGTGAGAACAGGGGACCCTACGAGCAGTACTTC.